The 8 T cell receptor beta chains below were found in one sample sequenced in a study of CD8 T cells in ankylosing spondylitis. Each CDR3 protein is one row after TCRdb ran MiXCR on the 5' RACE reads. The sample lists roughly 230,000 distinct CDR3 sequences, 7.5% to 9.5% seen once, with 4.5% to 5% in the top ten. The sample taken for sequencing was blood, either unsorted or a sorted T cell fraction (not recorded which). The receptors were sampled from a female donor with ankylosing spondylitis or in good health (not recorded which).

Ten or more counts support this clonotype. The CDR3 sequence is CASSLSGSGFNEQFF. CDR3 nucleotides: TGTGCCAGCAGCTTAAGCGGCTCTGGGTTCAATGAGCAGTTCTTC. The chain uses TRBV11-3 and TRBJ2-1; possibly TRBD2 for D (5 bases). The CDR3 runs to 15 residues. V lost 2 bases and J 6 bases, leaving 14 bases between the germline ends. The germline V gene has CDR1 SGHNT and CDR2 YENEEA.

This clonotype appeared many times. V usage is TRBV27 and J usage is TRBJ2-3, with D tentatively TRBD1 (6 bases). Trimming left V 8 bases short and J 1 base short, with 16 bases between. CDR3 size: 15 residues. Germline V gene lookup returns CDR1 MNHEY and CDR2 SMNVEV (reference sequence). The chain's CDR3 is CASGLDRWGTDTQYF. DNA of the CDR3: TGTGCCAGCGGACTCGACAGGTGGGGCACAGATACGCAGTATTTT.

This chain uses TRBV9 with TRBJ2-1; the D is unclear. CDR1 and CDR2 from the germline V gene are SGDLS and YYNGEE. V lost 0 bases, J lost 4 bases, and 8 bases lay in between. The CDR3 consists of 14 residues. The CDR3 spells CASSVADRYNEQFF. As DNA, the CDR3 is TGTGCCAGCAGCGTAGCGGATCGGTACAATGAGCAGTTCTTC.

The rearrangement links TRBV7-9 to TRBJ2-1; D unresolved. Germline CDR1 reads SEHNR; CDR2 reads FQNEAQ (reference sequence). The CDR3 sequence is 16 residues long. Trimming removed 7 bases from V and 4 bases from J, with 20 bases in between. CDR3 nucleotide sequence: TGTGCCAGCACCTCCCCCGGACGTACTAATTACAATGAGCAGTTCTTC. As protein: CASTSPGRTNYNEQFF.

This clonotype was counted many times. The chain joins TRBV27 to TRBJ1-4; D is ambiguous. The CDR3 spans 13 residues. Germline assignment: CDR1 MNHEY and CDR2 SMNVEV (reference sequence). The V end was cut by 4 bases, the J end by 7 bases, with 10 bases between. Here the CDR3 reads CASSSDGPEKLFF. Written as DNA, the CDR3 is TGTGCCAGCAGTTCGGACGGCCCTGAAAAACTGTTTTTT.

This clonotype was seen only a few times. The genes are TRBV11-2 and TRBJ1-5; the match to TRBD1 covers 8 bases. CDR3 length: 14 amino acids. Germline V lookup: CDR1 SGHAT, CDR2 FQNNGV. The V segment lost 4 bases and the J segment 4 bases; nucleotides outside the gene matches: 3. The CDR3: CASSWDRLNQPQHF. As DNA, the CDR3 is TGTGCCAGCAGCTGGGACAGGCTGAATCAGCCCCAGCATTTT.

This clonotype was picked up many times. This chain joins TRBV29-1 and TRBJ1-2, with TRBD1 matching 10 bases. Losses at the gene ends were 6 bases for V and 5 bases for J; bases not matched to a gene: 9. The germline CDR1 and CDR2 sequences are SQVTM and ANQGSEA. The CDR3 is 14 amino acids. The CDR3 nucleotides read TGCAGCGTCGCCGGGACAGGGGATCGGTATGGCTACACCTTC. Its protein product is CSVAGTGDRYGYTF. The full variable domain, in which reference TRBV29-1 and TRBJ1-2 provide the parts outside the CDR3, is SAVISQKPSRDICQRGTSLTIQCQVDSQVTMMFWYRQQPGQSLTLIATANQGSEATYESGFVIDKFPISRPNLTFSTLTVSNMSPEDSSIYLCSVAGTGDRYGYTFGSGTRLTVV.

Ten or more counts support this clonotype. The chain uses TRBV20-1 and TRBJ2-3, with unresolved D. The CDR3 loop spans 15 amino acids. Germline lookup yields CDR1 DFQATT and CDR2 SNEGSKA (reference sequence). Deletions cut 1 base from V and 9 bases from J, with 20 bases between. In nucleotides, the CDR3 is TGCAGTGCTAGAGTCCCCGCGGAACCCCTGTGGACGCAGTATTTT. This encodes CSARVPAEPLWTQYF.